This note documents a single TCR beta chain sequence. Its matching antigen is unknown. The PCR employed 60 Vbeta primers together with 13 Jbeta primers. Some clones are missing from TCRdb's copy, which holds only in-frame ones; the method was immunoSEQ multiplex PCR. This sample contains tens of thousands of clones. This specimen comes from a study of cytomegalovirus exposure and HLA in healthy donors. Across the whole study: As released early, the data held approximately 80 million unique TCRs from HLA-typed donors.

V was cut by 5 bases and J by 2 bases, with 12 bases left in between. This CDR3 has 14 amino acids. CDR1 is LNHNV, CDR2 YYDKDF, per germline (reference sequence). General observations from the study: The CMV antigen specificity of a few CMV-associated chains was confirmed through in vitro analysis.

Sequencing was done on a sample of PBMCs. The chain uses TRBV15 and TRBJ1-2; no reliable D call. The sequence derives from a man aged 40-55 years in good health and CMV-seronegative. The CDR3 here is CATSPDKTNYGYTF. DNA of the CDR3: TGTGCCACCAGCCCAGACAAAACCAACTATGGCTACACCTTC.